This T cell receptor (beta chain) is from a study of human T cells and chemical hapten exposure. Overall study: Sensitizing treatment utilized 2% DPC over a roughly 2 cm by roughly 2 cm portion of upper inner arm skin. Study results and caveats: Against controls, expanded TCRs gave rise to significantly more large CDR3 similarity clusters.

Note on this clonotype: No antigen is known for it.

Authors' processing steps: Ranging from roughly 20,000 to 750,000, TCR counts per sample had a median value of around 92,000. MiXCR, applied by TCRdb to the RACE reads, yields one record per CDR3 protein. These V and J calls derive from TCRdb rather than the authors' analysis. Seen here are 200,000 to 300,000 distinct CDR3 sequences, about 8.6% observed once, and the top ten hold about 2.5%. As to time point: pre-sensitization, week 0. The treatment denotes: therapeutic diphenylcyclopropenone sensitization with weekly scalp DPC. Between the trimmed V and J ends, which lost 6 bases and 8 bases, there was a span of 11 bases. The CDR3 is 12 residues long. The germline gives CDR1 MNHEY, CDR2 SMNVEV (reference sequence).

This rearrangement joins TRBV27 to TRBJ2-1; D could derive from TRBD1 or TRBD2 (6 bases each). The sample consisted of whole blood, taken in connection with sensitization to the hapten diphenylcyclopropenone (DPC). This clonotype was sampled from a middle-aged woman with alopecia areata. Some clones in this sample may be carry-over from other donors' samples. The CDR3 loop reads CASRTGADEQFF. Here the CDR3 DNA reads TGTGCCAGCAGAACGGGGGCCGATGAGCAGTTCTTC.